This section outlines one T cell receptor (beta chain) sequence together with its context. What it binds is not known. The entry originates in a study of cytomegalovirus exposure and HLA in healthy donors. The J segment lost 7 bases and the V segment lost 2 bases, leaving 11 bases of the junction unmatched. The germline CDR1 and CDR2 sequences are SGHNT and YYREEE (reference sequence). The CDR3 consists of 15 residues. The study's findings and limits: A later analysis found TCR association rates differed by HLA locus, highest for DRB1 and lowest for HLA-C. Within an earlier analysis, most TCR beta V segments proved productive either about 90% or about 30% of the time. With high specificity and sensitivity, the classifier reportedly diagnosed cytomegalovirus status.

13 Jbeta primers and 60 Vbeta primers were used for the PCR. The data were produced by immunoSEQ multiplex PCR, yet TCRdb's version contains in-frame clones alone and is incomplete. The data show under 95,000 clones, roughly 80% seen once. This chain connects TRBV5-4 to TRBJ1-1; 7 bases are shared with TRBD1. Sequencing was carried out using PBMCs. The receptor was isolated from a man between 40 and 49 years old in good health and CMV-seronegative. This chain's CDR3 is CASSLKGARGYEAFF. DNA of the CDR3: TGTGCCAGCAGCTTAAAGGGGGCGCGGGGATATGAAGCTTTCTTT.